This T cell receptor (beta chain) was profiled in a study of blood T cell repertoires in COVID-19. Study in general: Researchers got acute and convalescent COVID-19 samples from the United States, Italy and Spain. Nucleic acid was either cDNA or gDNA, and it came from T cells, B-cell-depleted T cells, or PBMCs.

This clone was observed once. Authors' analysis steps: Researchers report that nucleated cell counts were estimated from reference gene primer amplification. The data were produced by immunoSEQ multiplex PCR, yet TCRdb's version contains in-frame clones alone and is incomplete. The V and J calls and the clone size are those of that table, but D and trimming were determined from the DNA. Among hundreds of thousands of clones, 70% to 90% were seen once, and the ten largest hold about an eighth. CDR1 and CDR2 from the germline V gene are LNHDA and SQIVND (reference sequence). The CDR3 consists of 15 residues. V gave up 5 bases and J gave up 2 bases; unmatched junction bases: 5.

The TCR sequence derives from a woman aged 55-69 years with acute or convalescent COVID-19. Sample: peripheral blood. The rearrangement uses TRBV19 and TRBJ2-7; the match to TRBD2 covers 11 bases. The CDR3 is CASSALTSGTYEQYF. The CDR3 coding sequence is TGTGCCAGTAGTGCCCTGACTAGCGGGACCTACGAGCAGTACTTC.